This TCR beta chain was sequenced for a study of T-cell memory formation after mild COVID-19. Overall study context: The two donors had largely donor-specific TCR clusters.

This CDR3 contains 14 residues. The germline gives CDR1 LNHDA, CDR2 SQIVND (reference sequence). Trimming left V 5 bases short and J 5 bases short, with 12 bases between. General observations from the study: Clones that contracted from day 15 to 85 were balanced CD4/CD8, while later expanders leaned CD4+. Among contracting clones, CD4+ were mainly CM/EM and CD8+ enriched in EMRA.

Using constant-segment primers, 5'RACE produced TCR alpha and TCR beta cDNA libraries carrying sample barcodes and UMIs. From the 5' RACE reads, TCRdb called clonotypes with MiXCR, one entry per CDR3 protein. Of 560,000 or so distinct CDR3 sequences listed, approximately 15% are singletons. On this clonotype: What it binds is unknown.

This TCR came from an adult woman who had mild COVID-19 (a few samples of this study predate the infection). Cell type and time point are not known. Sequencing used PBMCs or a T cell subset sorted from them (not recorded which). The chain combines TRBV19 with TRBJ1-4; possible D gene TRBD1, 5 bases. CDR3 residues: CASSPTGENEKLFF. The CDR3 nucleotides are TGTGCCAGTAGTCCCACAGGCGAGAATGAAAAACTGTTTTTT.